Listed below are T cell receptor beta chains from one sample, sequenced in a study of blood T cells in healthy people across ages. TCRdb re-analysed the 5' RACE reads in MiXCR, keeping a single row per CDR3 protein. This sample has approximately 1.5 million distinct CDR3 sequences, with approximately 39% found just once. Sample: blood. These receptors originate from a woman under 30 in good health. Each CDR3 is given with its conserved first and last residue. Each record gives: D gene, J gene, V gene, clone size, CDR3 DNA, CDR3 protein. D genes are given only for firm matches. Clone size appears in some rows only: once, few, many, or a class for an expanded clone.

D gene: NA
J gene: TRBJ2-7
V gene: TRBV10-3
clone size: NA
CDR3 DNA: TGTGCCATCAGTGATTGGAGCTCCTACAATGAGCAGTACTTC
CDR3 protein: CAISDWSSYNEQYF

D gene: TRBD2
J gene: TRBJ2-5
V gene: TRBV7-8
clone size: few
CDR3 DNA: TGTGCCAGCAGCCAACGACTAGCGAACCAAGAGACCCAGTACTTC
CDR3 protein: CASSQRLANQETQYF

D gene: NA
J gene: TRBJ1-1
V gene: TRBV29-1
clone size: NA
CDR3 DNA: TGCAGCGTTGGAGGGACCTGGGCTTTCTTT
CDR3 protein: CSVGGTWAFF

D gene: NA
J gene: TRBJ1-1
V gene: TRBV6-5
clone size: NA
CDR3 DNA: TGTGCCAGCAGTACCCCCTCTGAAGCTTTCTTT
CDR3 protein: CASSTPSEAFF

D gene: NA
J gene: TRBJ2-2
V gene: TRBV10-3
clone size: NA
CDR3 DNA: TGTGCCATCAGTGGGGGGACCTTGAACACCGGGGAGCTGTTTTTT
CDR3 protein: CAISGGTLNTGELFF

D gene: TRBD2
J gene: TRBJ2-1
V gene: TRBV12-3/TRBV12-4
clone size: few
CDR3 DNA: TGTGCCAGCAGTTTATCTTCAGCGGGGATGTACAATGAGCAGTTCTTC
CDR3 protein: CASSLSSAGMYNEQFF

D gene: TRBD1
J gene: TRBJ2-5
V gene: TRBV18
clone size: few
CDR3 DNA: TGTGCCAGCTCACGATCAGGGGGCGAGACCCAGTACTTC
CDR3 protein: CASSRSGGETQYF

D gene: TRBD2
J gene: TRBJ2-7
V gene: TRBV20-1
clone size: NA
CDR3 DNA: TGCAGTGCTAGTGAAACTAGCGGGAGCTCCTACGAGCAGTACTTC
CDR3 protein: CSASETSGSSYEQYF

D gene: NA
J gene: TRBJ1-2
V gene: TRBV20-1
clone size: many
CDR3 DNA: TGCAGTGCTAGAGTGGCAGGGAGGGACTATGGCTACACCTTC
CDR3 protein: CSARVAGRDYGYTF

D gene: NA
J gene: TRBJ1-1
V gene: TRBV7-3
clone size: NA
CDR3 DNA: TGTGCCAGCAGCTTAACCCCCCAAAACACTGAAGCTTTCTTT
CDR3 protein: CASSLTPQNTEAFF

D gene: NA
J gene: TRBJ2-7
V gene: TRBV5-4
clone size: NA
CDR3 DNA: TGTGCCAGCAGCGTACACACTGGCTCCTACGAGCAGTACTTC
CDR3 protein: CASSVHTGSYEQYF

D gene: NA
J gene: TRBJ2-7
V gene: TRBV7-2
clone size: few
CDR3 DNA: TGTGCCAGCAGCTTAAGTCAGGGGATATTCTACGAGCAGTACTTC
CDR3 protein: CASSLSQGIFYEQYF

D gene: NA
J gene: TRBJ1-1
V gene: TRBV10-2
clone size: NA
CDR3 DNA: TGCGCCAGCAACCCGGGACCGCAGCTTCGCGCTTTCTTT
CDR3 protein: CASNPGPQLRAFF

D gene: TRBD2
J gene: TRBJ2-2
V gene: TRBV7-9
clone size: NA
CDR3 DNA: TGTGCCAGCAGCTTATCCGGGACTAGGGATGGCACCGGGGAGCTGTTTTTT
CDR3 protein: CASSLSGTRDGTGELFF

D gene: NA
J gene: TRBJ2-3
V gene: TRBV2
clone size: few
CDR3 DNA: TGTGCCAGCGGGACCTCAGATACGCAGTATTTT
CDR3 protein: CASGTSDTQYF

D gene: NA
J gene: TRBJ2-7
V gene: TRBV7-8
clone size: NA
CDR3 DNA: TGTGCCAGCAGCTTAGATGGGGAAAGGGACTACGAGCAGTACTTC
CDR3 protein: CASSLDGERDYEQYF

D gene: NA
J gene: TRBJ2-6
V gene: TRBV27
clone size: few
CDR3 DNA: TGTGCCAGCAGTTTCTCTGTGGGTCTTCTCTCTGGGGCCAACGTCCTGACTTTC
CDR3 protein: CASSFSVGLLSGANVLTF

D gene: NA
J gene: TRBJ1-5
V gene: TRBV6-2/TRBV6-3
clone size: few
CDR3 DNA: TGTGCCAGCAGTTACGGGTTCGGGAGGCAGCCCCAGCATTTT
CDR3 protein: CASSYGFGRQPQHF

D gene: TRBD1
J gene: TRBJ1-5
V gene: TRBV27
clone size: few
CDR3 DNA: TGTGCCAGCAGTCCACAGGGGGCGGGAAATCAGCCCCAGCATTTT
CDR3 protein: CASSPQGAGNQPQHF

D gene: NA
J gene: TRBJ1-2
V gene: TRBV14
clone size: NA
CDR3 DNA: TGTGCCAGCAGCCAAGAACCCTACGCTAACTATGGCTACACCTTC
CDR3 protein: CASSQEPYANYGYTF

D gene: TRBD2
J gene: TRBJ2-1
V gene: TRBV25-1
clone size: NA
CDR3 DNA: TGTGCCAGCAGTGAAAGGACTAGCGGGGGGATATACAATGAGCAGTTCTTC
CDR3 protein: CASSERTSGGIYNEQFF

D gene: NA
J gene: TRBJ1-2
V gene: TRBV7-2
clone size: many
CDR3 DNA: TGTGCCAGCAGCTTACCGGGACTTGACTATGGCTACACCTTC
CDR3 protein: CASSLPGLDYGYTF

D gene: NA
J gene: TRBJ1-5
V gene: TRBV5-1
clone size: few
CDR3 DNA: TGCGCCAGCAGCTTGGGAGGACAGTCCTTCAATCAGCCCCAGCATTTT
CDR3 protein: CASSLGGQSFNQPQHF

D gene: NA
J gene: TRBJ2-3
V gene: TRBV20-1
clone size: NA
CDR3 DNA: TGCAGTGCTAGTGAAGACAGGATCTACACAGATACGCAGTATTTT
CDR3 protein: CSASEDRIYTDTQYF

D gene: TRBD2
J gene: TRBJ2-1
V gene: TRBV24-1
clone size: NA
CDR3 DNA: TGTGCCACTAGCGGGGGAACGAATGAGCAGTTCTTC
CDR3 protein: CATSGGTNEQFF

D gene: TRBD2
J gene: TRBJ2-1
V gene: TRBV2
clone size: NA
CDR3 DNA: TGTGCCAGCAGAGGACTAGCGGGTCGCAATGAGCAGTTCTTC
CDR3 protein: CASRGLAGRNEQFF

D gene: TRBD2
J gene: TRBJ2-1
V gene: TRBV25-1
clone size: NA
CDR3 DNA: TGTGCCAGCACTCGTCTAGCGGGGAACAATGAGCAGTTCTTC
CDR3 protein: CASTRLAGNNEQFF

D gene: TRBD1
J gene: TRBJ1-2
V gene: TRBV6-2/TRBV6-3
clone size: few
CDR3 DNA: TGTGCCAGCAGTTACGACAGGGCGGGCAGTAACTATGGCTACACCTTC
CDR3 protein: CASSYDRAGSNYGYTF

D gene: NA
J gene: TRBJ2-7
V gene: TRBV6-2/TRBV6-3
clone size: NA
CDR3 DNA: TGTGCCAGCAGTCCTTCATTCTACGAGCAGTACTTC
CDR3 protein: CASSPSFYEQYF

D gene: NA
J gene: TRBJ2-5
V gene: TRBV6-2/TRBV6-3
clone size: few
CDR3 DNA: TGTGCCAGCAGGCCGACGATACAAGAGACCCAGTACTTC
CDR3 protein: CASRPTIQETQYF

D gene: NA
J gene: TRBJ2-7
V gene: TRBV30
clone size: few
CDR3 DNA: TGTGCCTGGAGTCGTACCTACGAGCAGTACTTC
CDR3 protein: CAWSRTYEQYF

D gene: NA
J gene: TRBJ2-6
V gene: TRBV7-2
clone size: NA
CDR3 DNA: TGTGCCAGCAGCAACAGGATCTCTGGGACCAACGTCCTGACTTTC
CDR3 protein: CASSNRISGTNVLTF

D gene: NA
J gene: TRBJ2-7
V gene: TRBV27
clone size: NA
CDR3 DNA: TGTGCCAGCAGTTTGGGTGGGGTACAATACGAGCAGTACTTC
CDR3 protein: CASSLGGVQYEQYF

D gene: TRBD2
J gene: TRBJ2-5
V gene: TRBV7-2
clone size: few
CDR3 DNA: TGTGCCAGCAGCTCCCAACTAGCGGGACAAGAGACCCAGTACTTC
CDR3 protein: CASSSQLAGQETQYF

D gene: TRBD2
J gene: TRBJ2-5
V gene: TRBV29-1
clone size: NA
CDR3 DNA: TGCAGCGTTGTCGGGAGGTATGTTGATGAGCAGTACTTC
CDR3 protein: CSVVGRYVDEQYF

D gene: NA
J gene: TRBJ2-6
V gene: TRBV12-3/TRBV12-4
clone size: many
CDR3 DNA: TGTGCCAGCACCCAAGGCTCTGGGGCCAACGTCCTGACTTTC
CDR3 protein: CASTQGSGANVLTF

D gene: NA
J gene: TRBJ1-2
V gene: TRBV11-2
clone size: NA
CDR3 DNA: TGTGCCAGCAGCTTAGGGGGAGGTGGAGGGACGTATGGCTACACCTTC
CDR3 protein: CASSLGGGGGTYGYTF

D gene: TRBD2
J gene: TRBJ2-3
V gene: TRBV29-1
clone size: few
CDR3 DNA: TGCAGCGCTGTCCCCTCGGGGGGGTACGGACCAGATACGCAGTATTTT
CDR3 protein: CSAVPSGGYGPDTQYF

D gene: NA
J gene: TRBJ1-1
V gene: TRBV21-1
clone size: NA
CDR3 DNA: TGTGCCAGCAGCCGCGGACTGGTGAACACTGAAGCTTTCTTT
CDR3 protein: CASSRGLVNTEAFF

D gene: NA
J gene: TRBJ2-7
V gene: TRBV20-1
clone size: NA
CDR3 DNA: TGCAGTGCTAGCCACCGACATTCCTACAATGAGCAGTACTTC
CDR3 protein: CSASHRHSYNEQYF